This T cell receptor beta chain was captured by sequencing in a study of low-dose radiotherapy and immunotherapy resistance in tumors. At the level of the study: While receiving nivolumab 240 mg every two weeks, patients also received ipilimumab 1 mg/kg every six weeks, both intravenously.

This clonotype showed up many times. TRAV and TRBV primers primed cDNA for both TCRalpha and TCRbeta. A roughly 19-cycle PCR with a constant-region primer and V-primer adapter amplified TCRs. MiXCR, applied by TCRdb to the reads, yields one record per CDR3 protein. Of 55,000 to 80,000 distinct CDR3 sequences listed, 26% are singletons. The time point here: before trial treatment. The therapy administered to donors comprised nivolumab, ipilimumab, aspirin, low-dose cyclophosphamide and low-dose radiotherapy. This CDR3 contains 18 residues. Trimming cost V 5 bases and J 0 bases, with 17 bases left between them. CDR1 is MNHEY and CDR2 is SVGEGT in the germline V gene.

The gene calls are TRBV6-2 or TRBV6-3 and TRBJ2-6; no reliable D call. The sequence derives from a male donor with rectosigmoid adenocarcinoma. The specimen comprised PBMCs, sampled before treatment. The CDR3 loop reads CASSRPPVTLSGANVLTF. The CDR3 nucleotides are TGTGCCAGCAGTCGTCCCCCGGTCACACTCTCTGGGGCCAACGTCCTGACTTTC.